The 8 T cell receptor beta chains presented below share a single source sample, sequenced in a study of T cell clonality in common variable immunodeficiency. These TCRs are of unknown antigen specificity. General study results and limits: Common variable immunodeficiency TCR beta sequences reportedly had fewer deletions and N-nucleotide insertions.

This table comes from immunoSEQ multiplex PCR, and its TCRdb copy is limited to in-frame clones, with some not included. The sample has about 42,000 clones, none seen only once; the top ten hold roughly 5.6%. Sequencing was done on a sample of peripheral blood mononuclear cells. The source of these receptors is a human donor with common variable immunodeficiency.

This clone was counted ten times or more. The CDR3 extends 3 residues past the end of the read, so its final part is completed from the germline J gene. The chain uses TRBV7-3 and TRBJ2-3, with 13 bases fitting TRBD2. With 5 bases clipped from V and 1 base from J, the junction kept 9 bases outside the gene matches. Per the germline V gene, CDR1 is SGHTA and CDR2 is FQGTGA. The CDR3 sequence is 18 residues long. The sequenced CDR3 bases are TGTGCCAGCAGCCCGCGGGGGACTAGCGGGAAGGGCACAGATACG. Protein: CASSPRGTSGKGTDT. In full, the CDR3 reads CASSPRGTSGKGTDTQYF.

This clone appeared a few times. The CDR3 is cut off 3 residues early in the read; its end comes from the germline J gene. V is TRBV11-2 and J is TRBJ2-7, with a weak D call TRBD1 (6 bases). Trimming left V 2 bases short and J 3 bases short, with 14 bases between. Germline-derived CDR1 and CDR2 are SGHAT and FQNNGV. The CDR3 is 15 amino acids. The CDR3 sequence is CASSLSTGSLYEQYF. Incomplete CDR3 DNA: TGTGCCAGCAGCTTAAGTACAGGGTCTCTCTACGAG.

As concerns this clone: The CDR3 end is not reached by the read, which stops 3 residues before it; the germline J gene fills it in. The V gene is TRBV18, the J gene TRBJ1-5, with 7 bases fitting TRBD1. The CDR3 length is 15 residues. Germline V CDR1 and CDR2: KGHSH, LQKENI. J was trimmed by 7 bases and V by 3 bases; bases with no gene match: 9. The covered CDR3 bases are TGTGCCAGCTCACCGGCAGGGGGAGCAAACCAGCCC. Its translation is CASSPAGGANQP. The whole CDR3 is CASSPAGGANQPQHF.

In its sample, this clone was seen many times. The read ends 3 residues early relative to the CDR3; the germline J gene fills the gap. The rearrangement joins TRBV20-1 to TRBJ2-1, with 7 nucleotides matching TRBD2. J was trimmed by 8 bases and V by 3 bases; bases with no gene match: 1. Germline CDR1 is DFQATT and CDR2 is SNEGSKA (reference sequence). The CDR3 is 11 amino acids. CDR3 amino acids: CSARTSYEQFF. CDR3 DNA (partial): TGCAGTGCTAGGACTAGCTATGAG.

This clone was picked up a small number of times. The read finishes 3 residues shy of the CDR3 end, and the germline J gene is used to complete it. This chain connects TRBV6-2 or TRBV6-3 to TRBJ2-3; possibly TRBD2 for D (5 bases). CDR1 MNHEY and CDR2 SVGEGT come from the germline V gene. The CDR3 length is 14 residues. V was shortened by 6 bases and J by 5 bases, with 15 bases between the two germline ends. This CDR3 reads CASSQRTPGDTQYF. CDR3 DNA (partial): TGTGCCAGCAGCCAAAGGACTCCCGGAGATACG.

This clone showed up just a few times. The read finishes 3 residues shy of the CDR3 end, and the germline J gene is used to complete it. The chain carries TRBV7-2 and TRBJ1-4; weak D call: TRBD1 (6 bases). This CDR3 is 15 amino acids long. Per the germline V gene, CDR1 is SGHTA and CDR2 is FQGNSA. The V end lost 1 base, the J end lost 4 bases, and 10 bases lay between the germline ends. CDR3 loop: CASSLVDRLNEKLFF. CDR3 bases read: TGTGCCAGCAGCTTAGTCGACAGGCTTAATGAAAAA.

The DNA read from the CDR3 is TGTGCCAGCAGTGGGCAGGGGGCGGCCTCCTACGAG. Protein product: CASSGQGAASYE. In full, the CDR3 reads CASSGQGAASYEQYF. The V and J genes are TRBV6-1 and TRBJ2-7, with TRBD1 matching over 8 bases. Read data end 3 residues before the CDR3 end; the end is taken from the germline J gene. This CDR3 contains 15 residues. Germline-derived CDR1 and CDR2 are MNHNS and SASEGT. J gave up 0 bases and V 4 bases, and 5 bases lay outside the gene matches.

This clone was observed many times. CDR3 region: CASSKGTGGGNEQFF. The CDR3 DNA, read in part, is TGTGCCAGCAGCAAAGGGACAGGGGGGGGTAATGAG. The gene calls are TRBV7-3 and TRBJ2-1, with TRBD1 matching over 11 bases. Sequencing ends 3 residues short of the CDR3 end; the germline J gene provides the rest. Germline V gene data show CDR1 as SGHTA and CDR2 as FQGTGA. The CDR3 is 15 residues long. Trimming removed 5 bases from V and 7 bases from J; junction bases left unmatched: 7. Combining the CDR3 with reference TRBV7-3 and TRBJ2-1 gives the whole variable domain GAGVSQTPSNKVTEKGKYVELRCDPISGHTALYWYRQSLGQGPEFLIYFQGTGAADDSGLPNDRFFAVRPEGSVSTLKIQRTERGDSAVYLCASSKGTGGGNEQFFGPGTRLTVL.